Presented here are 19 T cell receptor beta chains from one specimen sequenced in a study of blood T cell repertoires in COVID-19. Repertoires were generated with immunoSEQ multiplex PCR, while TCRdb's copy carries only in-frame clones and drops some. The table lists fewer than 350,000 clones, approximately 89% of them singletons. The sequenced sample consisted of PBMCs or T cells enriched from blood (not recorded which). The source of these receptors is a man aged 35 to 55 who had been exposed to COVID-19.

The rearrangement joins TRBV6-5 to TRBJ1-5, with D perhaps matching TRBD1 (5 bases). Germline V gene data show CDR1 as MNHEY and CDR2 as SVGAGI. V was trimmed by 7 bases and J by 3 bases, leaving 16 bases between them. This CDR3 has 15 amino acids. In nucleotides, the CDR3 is TGTGCCAGCACATCGTGGGGGGGATCCAATCAGCCCCAGCATTTT. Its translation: CASTSWGGSNQPQHF.

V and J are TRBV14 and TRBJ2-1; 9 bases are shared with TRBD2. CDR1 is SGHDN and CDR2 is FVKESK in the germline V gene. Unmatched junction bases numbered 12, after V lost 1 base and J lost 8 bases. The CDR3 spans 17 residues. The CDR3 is CASSQVRGGRVLDEQFF. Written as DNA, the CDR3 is TGTGCCAGCAGCCAAGTAAGGGGCGGGAGGGTTCTGGATGAGCAGTTCTTC.

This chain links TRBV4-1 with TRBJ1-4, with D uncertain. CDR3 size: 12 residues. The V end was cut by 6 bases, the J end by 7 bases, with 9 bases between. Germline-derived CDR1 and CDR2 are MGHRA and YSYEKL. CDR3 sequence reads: CASRSGGEKLFF. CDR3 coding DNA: TGCGCCAGCAGATCAGGTGGTGAAAAACTGTTTTTT.

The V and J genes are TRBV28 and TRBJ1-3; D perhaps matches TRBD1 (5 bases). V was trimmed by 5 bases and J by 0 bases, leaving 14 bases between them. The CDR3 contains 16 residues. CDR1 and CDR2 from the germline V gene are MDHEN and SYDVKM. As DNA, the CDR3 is TGTGCCAGCAGTCAACCAGGACACCTCTCTGGAAACACCATATATTTT. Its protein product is CASSQPGHLSGNTIYF.

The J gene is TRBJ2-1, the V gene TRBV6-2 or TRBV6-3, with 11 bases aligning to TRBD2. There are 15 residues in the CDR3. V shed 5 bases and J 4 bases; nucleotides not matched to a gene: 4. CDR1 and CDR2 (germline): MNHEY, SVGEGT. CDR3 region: CASSHTSGGYNEQFF. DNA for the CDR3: TGTGCCAGCAGTCACACTAGCGGGGGTTACAATGAGCAGTTCTTC.

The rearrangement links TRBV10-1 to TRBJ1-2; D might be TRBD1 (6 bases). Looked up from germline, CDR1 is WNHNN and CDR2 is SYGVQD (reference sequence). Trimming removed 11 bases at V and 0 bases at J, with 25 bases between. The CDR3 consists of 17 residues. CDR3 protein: CAETGGILTLANYGYTF. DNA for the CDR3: TGCGCCGAGACTGGGGGCATTTTAACTTTAGCTAACTATGGCTACACCTTC.

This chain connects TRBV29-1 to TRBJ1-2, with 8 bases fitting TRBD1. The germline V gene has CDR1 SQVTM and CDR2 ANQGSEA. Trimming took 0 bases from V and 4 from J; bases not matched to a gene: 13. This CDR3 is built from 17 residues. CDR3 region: CSVEDYWTGLGGYGYTF. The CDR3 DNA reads TGCAGCGTTGAAGATTATTGGACAGGGTTGGGTGGCTATGGCTACACCTTC.

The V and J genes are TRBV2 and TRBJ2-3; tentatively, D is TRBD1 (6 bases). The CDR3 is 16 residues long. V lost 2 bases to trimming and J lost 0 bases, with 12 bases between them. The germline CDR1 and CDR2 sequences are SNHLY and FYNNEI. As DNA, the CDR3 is TGTGCCAGCAGTGAACCGGGACACCAAAGCACAGATACGCAGTATTTT. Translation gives CASSEPGHQSTDTQYF.

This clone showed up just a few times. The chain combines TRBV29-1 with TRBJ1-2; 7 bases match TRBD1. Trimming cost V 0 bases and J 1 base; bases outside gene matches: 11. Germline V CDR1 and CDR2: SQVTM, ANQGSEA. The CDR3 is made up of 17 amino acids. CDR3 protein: CSVEDLVGTANNYGYTF. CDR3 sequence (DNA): TGCAGCGTTGAAGATTTGGTTGGGACAGCGAATAACTATGGCTACACCTTC.

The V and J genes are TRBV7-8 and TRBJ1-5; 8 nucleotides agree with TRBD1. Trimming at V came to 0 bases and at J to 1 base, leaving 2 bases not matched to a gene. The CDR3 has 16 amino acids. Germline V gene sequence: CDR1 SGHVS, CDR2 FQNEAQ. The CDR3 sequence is CASSLATGVSNQPQHF. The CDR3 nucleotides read TGTGCCAGCAGCTTAGCGACAGGGGTGAGCAATCAGCCCCAGCATTTT.

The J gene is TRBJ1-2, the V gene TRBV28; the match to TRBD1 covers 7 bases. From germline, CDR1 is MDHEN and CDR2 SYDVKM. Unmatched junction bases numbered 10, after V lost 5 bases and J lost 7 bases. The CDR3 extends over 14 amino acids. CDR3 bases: TGTGCCAGCAGTCCTGCCGGGACAGCTGGTGGCTACACCTTC. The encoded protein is CASSPAGTAGGYTF.

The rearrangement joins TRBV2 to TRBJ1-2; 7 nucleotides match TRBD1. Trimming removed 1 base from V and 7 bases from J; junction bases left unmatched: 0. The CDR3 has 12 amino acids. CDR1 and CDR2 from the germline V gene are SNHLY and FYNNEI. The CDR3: CASSEDRGGYTF. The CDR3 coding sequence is TGTGCCAGCAGTGAAGACAGGGGTGGCTACACCTTC.

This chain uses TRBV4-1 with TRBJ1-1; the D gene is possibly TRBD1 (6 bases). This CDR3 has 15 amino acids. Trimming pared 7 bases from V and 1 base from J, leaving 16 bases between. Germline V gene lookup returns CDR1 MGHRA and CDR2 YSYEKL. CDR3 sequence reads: CASTPPRGRNTEAFF. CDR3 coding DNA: TGCGCCAGCACCCCACCCAGGGGCAGGAACACTGAAGCTTTCTTT.

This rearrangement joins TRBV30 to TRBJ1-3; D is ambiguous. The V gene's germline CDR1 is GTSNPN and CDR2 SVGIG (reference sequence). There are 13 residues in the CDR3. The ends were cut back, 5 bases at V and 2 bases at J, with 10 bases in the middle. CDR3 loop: CAWGQMAGNTIYF. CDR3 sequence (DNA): TGTGCCTGGGGTCAGATGGCTGGAAACACCATATATTTT.

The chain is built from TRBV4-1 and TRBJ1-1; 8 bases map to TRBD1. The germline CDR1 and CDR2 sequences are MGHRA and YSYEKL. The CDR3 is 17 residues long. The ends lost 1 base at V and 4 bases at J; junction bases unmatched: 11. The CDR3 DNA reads TGCGCCAGCAGCCAAGTAACCCCTTACAGGGGGAGCACTGAAGCTTTCTTT. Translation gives CASSQVTPYRGSTEAFF.

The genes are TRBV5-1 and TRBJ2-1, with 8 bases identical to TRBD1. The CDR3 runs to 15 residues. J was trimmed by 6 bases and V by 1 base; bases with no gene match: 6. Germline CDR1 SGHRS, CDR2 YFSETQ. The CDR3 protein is CASSLLAGQVNEQFF. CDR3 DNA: TGCGCCAGCAGCTTGCTGGCGGGACAGGTCAATGAGCAGTTCTTC.

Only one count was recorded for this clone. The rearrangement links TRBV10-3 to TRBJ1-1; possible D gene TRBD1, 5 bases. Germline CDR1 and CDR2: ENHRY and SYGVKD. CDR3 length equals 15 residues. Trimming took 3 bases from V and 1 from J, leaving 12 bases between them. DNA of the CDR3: TGTGCCATCAGTGATTATATGGACAAGAACACTGAAGCTTTCTTT. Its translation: CAISDYMDKNTEAFF.

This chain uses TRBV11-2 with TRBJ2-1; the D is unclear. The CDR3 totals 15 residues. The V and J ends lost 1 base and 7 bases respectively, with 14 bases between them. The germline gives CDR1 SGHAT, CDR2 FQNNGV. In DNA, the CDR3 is TGTGCCAGCAGCTTAGGGGCAGGTTTTGGAAATGAGCAGTTCTTC. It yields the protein CASSLGAGFGNEQFF. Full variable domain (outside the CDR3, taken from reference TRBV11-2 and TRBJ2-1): EAGVAQSPRYKIIEKRQSVAFWCNPISGHATLYWYQQILGQGPKLLIQFQNNGVVDDSQLPKDRFSAERLKGVDSTLKIQPAKLEDSAVYLCASSLGAGFGNEQFFGPGTRLTVL.

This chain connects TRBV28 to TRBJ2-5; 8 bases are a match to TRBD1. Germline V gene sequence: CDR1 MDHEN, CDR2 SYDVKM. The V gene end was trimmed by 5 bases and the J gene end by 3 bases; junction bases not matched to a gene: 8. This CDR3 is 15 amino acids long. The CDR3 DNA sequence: TGTGCCAGCAGTCCCCGAGGACAGGGAGAAGAGACCCAGTACTTC. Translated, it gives CASSPRGQGEETQYF.